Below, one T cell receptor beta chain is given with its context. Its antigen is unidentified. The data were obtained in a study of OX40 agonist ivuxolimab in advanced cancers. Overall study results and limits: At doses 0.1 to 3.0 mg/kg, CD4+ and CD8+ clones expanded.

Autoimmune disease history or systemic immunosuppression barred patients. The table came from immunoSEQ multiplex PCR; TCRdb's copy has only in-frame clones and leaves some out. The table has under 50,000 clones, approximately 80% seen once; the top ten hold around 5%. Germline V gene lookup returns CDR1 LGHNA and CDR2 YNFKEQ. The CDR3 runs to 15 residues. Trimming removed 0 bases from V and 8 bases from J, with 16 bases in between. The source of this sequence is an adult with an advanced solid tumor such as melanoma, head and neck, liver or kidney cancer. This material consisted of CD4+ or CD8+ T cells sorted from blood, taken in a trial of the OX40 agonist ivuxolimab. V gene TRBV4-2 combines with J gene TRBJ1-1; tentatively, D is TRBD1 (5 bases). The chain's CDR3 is CASSQDLARGTEAFF. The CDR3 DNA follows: TGTGCCAGCAGCCAAGATCTCGCCCGGGGGACCGAAGCTTTCTTT.